This TCR beta chain was retrieved from a study of T cells in Graves' hyperthyroidism and ophthalmopathy. Whole-study findings and limits: Ophthalmopathy and stable hyperthyroidism were separated by a 13 V-J model. Peripheral blood also featured most of the thyroid clonotypes expanded above 0.001. In validation, the model predicted ophthalmopathy. These predictions came a median roughly six months before onset.

Amplified TCR beta CDR3 regions derived from RNA transcripts. An initial round of RT-PCR targeting the TCR CDR3 relied on the HTBI primer set. TCRdb itself ran the multiplex PCR reads through MiXCR, one entry per CDR3 protein. The table has about 640,000 distinct CDR3 sequences, 20% to 25% seen once; the top ten hold around a third. This clonotype has just a few counts. The antigen remains undetermined. Germline CDR1 is MNHNS and CDR2 is SASEGT. Trimming shortened V by 4 bases and J by 2 bases, and 10 bases separated the two germline ends. The length of the CDR3 is 14 residues. Orbital computed tomography and thyroid ultrasound, together with serum TRAb and thyroxine and clinical symptoms, were used for diagnoses.

The chain joins TRBV6-1 to TRBJ2-3; D gene unclear. Sequenced: blood. This clonotype originated in a man aged 25 to 40 with Graves' ophthalmopathy. The CDR3 loop reads CASSGAIPTDTQYF. The CDR3, as DNA: TGTGCCAGCAGTGGGGCCATTCCCACAGATACGCAGTATTTT.